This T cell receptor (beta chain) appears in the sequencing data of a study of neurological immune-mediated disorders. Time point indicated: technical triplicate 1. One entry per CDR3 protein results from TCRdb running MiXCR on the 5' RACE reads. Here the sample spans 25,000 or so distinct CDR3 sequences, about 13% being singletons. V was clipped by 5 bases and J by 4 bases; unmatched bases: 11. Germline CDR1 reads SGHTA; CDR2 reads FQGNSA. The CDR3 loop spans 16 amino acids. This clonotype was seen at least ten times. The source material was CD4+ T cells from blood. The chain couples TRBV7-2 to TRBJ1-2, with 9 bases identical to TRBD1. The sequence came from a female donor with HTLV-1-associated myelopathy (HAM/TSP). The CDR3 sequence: CASSSNRGQGSYGYTF. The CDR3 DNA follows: TGTGCCAGCAGCAGCAATCGAGGACAGGGGAGCTATGGCTACACCTTC.